The present TCR beta chain was sequenced within a study of blood T cell repertoires in COVID-19. About the research overall: Both acute and convalescent COVID-19 samples were obtained from the United States, Italy and Spain. In each case, the material was cDNA or gDNA derived from T cells, B-cell-depleted T cells, or PBMCs.

Germline trimming cut 9 bases from V and 4 bases from J; bases unmatched to any gene: 7. Germline loops: CDR1 SNHLY, CDR2 FYNNEI. The CDR3 covers 14 residues. Original processing notes: The authors estimated nucleated cell counts from reference gene primer amplification. The repertoire was sequenced with immunoSEQ multiplex PCR; TCRdb's copy has only in-frame clones and lacks some. D and trimming were read from the DNA, whereas the V and J calls and clone size are those reported in that table. This table holds tens of thousands of clones, less than 90% found once. The chain uses TRBV2 and TRBJ2-3, with 10 bases identical to TRBD1. The specimen was peripheral blood. The receptor's source is a human donor with active COVID-19. The donor label of this sample is uncertain. The CDR3 nucleotides read TGTGCCAGTAACCGGGACAGGGGCGCAGATACGCAGTATTTT. Amino acids: CASNRDRGADTQYF.